The rows below give T cell receptor beta chains drawn from one sample of a study of PD-1 blockade in classical Hodgkin lymphoma. Generated by immunoSEQ multiplex PCR, the TCRdb table keeps only in-frame clones and is missing some. In the table there are fewer than 100,000 clones, about 89% of which are singletons. Sample: peripheral blood mononuclear cells (PBMCs), taken at baseline. The receptors stem from a human donor with classical Hodgkin lymphoma. Both conserved end residues are part of each CDR3.

v_gene	j_gene	CDR3aa
TRBV30	TRBJ1-1	CAWSLSEYTEAFF
TRBV25-1	TRBJ1-2	CASSGHQGAAGYTF
TRBV29-1	TRBJ2-3	CSVPTSGSTDTQYF
TRBV11-2	TRBJ2-3	CASSTTPVDTQYF
TRBV30	TRBJ2-2	CAWSQGSGLFSGELFF
TRBV18	TRBJ2-2	CASSPWTSESGELFF
TRBV5-1	TRBJ1-2	CASSLVYRGQDYGYTF
TRBV5-1	TRBJ1-1	CASSLADRGWMRAEAFF
TRBV7-9	TRBJ2-1	CASSLAGGDYNEQFF
TRBV19	TRBJ1-5	CASSRGQGKSNQPQHF
TRBV6-1	TRBJ1-1	CASSEDTGNTEAFF
TRBV30	TRBJ1-2	CAWSDLYGYTF
TRBV13	TRBJ2-7	CASSRRGVYEQYF
TRBV27	TRBJ1-1	CASSLSYEYPPRRNTEAFF
TRBV30	TRBJ2-1	CAWRGGSSYNEQFF
TRBV18	TRBJ1-2	CASSRDRGDGYTF
TRBV27	TRBJ1-3	CASSSAGTGVNTIYF
TRBV10-2	TRBJ2-1	CASSEYNPAEPYNEQFF
TRBV29-1	TRBJ1-1	CSVGGTANTEAFF
TRBV30	TRBJ2-3	CAWSTASIGPGTQYF
TRBV27	TRBJ2-7	CASKSSQGPYEQYF
TRBV7-2	TRBJ2-5	CASSFSTSSLGTQYF
TRBV7-9	TRBJ1-4	CASSPGQFNEKLFF
TRBV30	TRBJ1-6	CACRESSSYNSPLHF
TRBV5-1	TRBJ1-4	CASSLVPGGHEKLFF
TRBV5-1	TRBJ2-2	CASSFSGLASWGTGELFF
TRBV7-8	TRBJ2-3	CASARTGVPDTQYF
TRBV7-2	TRBJ2-7	CASSLYAYEQYF
TRBV11-2	TRBJ1-2	CASSPGYGYTF
TRBV5-4	TRBJ2-1	CASSIPGQHNEQFF
TRBV30	TRBJ2-7	CAWSVQTPPYEQYF
TRBV4-3	TRBJ2-7	CASSLIRDISTEQYF
TRBV5-4	TRBJ1-1	CASSLQGPNTEAFF
TRBV5-1	TRBJ1-3	CASSYDPGGGNTIYF
TRBV6-1	TRBJ2-2	CASSAFSGGTGELFF
TRBV19	TRBJ1-5	CASTEGQPYSNQPQHF
TRBV19	TRBJ2-7	CASSIRFRDEQYF
TRBV30	TRBJ1-2	CAWSRSNYGYTF
TRBV5-1	TRBJ2-3	CASSVTSGVTDTQYF
TRBV15	TRBJ2-7	CATSRVGSFKQYF